This T cell receptor beta chain was found in a study of identical twins. General study results and limits: Researchers reported weaker excess twin sharing in beta out-of-frame sequences. Models predicted too little out-of-frame TCR alpha sharing in monozygotic twins.

The CDR3 contains 15 residues. V was clipped by 1 base and J by 3 bases, with 13 bases between them. Germline V gives CDR1 SGHKS, CDR2 YYEKEE (reference sequence). MiXCR, applied by TCRdb to the 5' RACE reads, yields one record per CDR3 protein. The sample yields roughly 1,500,000 distinct CDR3 sequences, about 30% seen once. As concerns this clonotype: What it binds is unknown.

Sequenced: cord blood. This sequence joins TRBV5-5 and TRBJ1-1, with D tentatively TRBD1 (5 bases). The TCR was taken from a newborn girl in good health. DNA of the CDR3: TGTGCCAGCAGCTTGAGAGGGGCGGGGGACACTGAAGCTTTCTTT. Its protein product is CASSLRGAGDTEAFF.